This T cell receptor beta chain is drawn from a study of T cell changes during pregnancy in multiple sclerosis. Profiling relied on immunoSEQ multiplex PCR, and the TCRdb table lists in-frame clones only, not all of them. Seen here are over 70,000 clones, around 93% observed once, and the top ten hold roughly 1.9%. The TCR sequence derives from a female donor in good health, enrolled as a control in a pregnancy study. The input for sequencing was peripheral blood, taken in the first trimester of pregnancy.

DNA for the CDR3: TGTGCCACCAGCAGGGACAGGGCGAACACTGAAGCTTTCTTT. Residues: CATSRDRANTEAFF. The rearrangement uses TRBV15 and TRBJ1-1; TRBD1 matches 8 bases. V lost 3 bases to trimming and J lost 1 base; unmatched junction nucleotides: 1. This CDR3 comprises 14 residues. Per germline, CDR1 LNHNV and CDR2 YYDKDF (reference sequence).